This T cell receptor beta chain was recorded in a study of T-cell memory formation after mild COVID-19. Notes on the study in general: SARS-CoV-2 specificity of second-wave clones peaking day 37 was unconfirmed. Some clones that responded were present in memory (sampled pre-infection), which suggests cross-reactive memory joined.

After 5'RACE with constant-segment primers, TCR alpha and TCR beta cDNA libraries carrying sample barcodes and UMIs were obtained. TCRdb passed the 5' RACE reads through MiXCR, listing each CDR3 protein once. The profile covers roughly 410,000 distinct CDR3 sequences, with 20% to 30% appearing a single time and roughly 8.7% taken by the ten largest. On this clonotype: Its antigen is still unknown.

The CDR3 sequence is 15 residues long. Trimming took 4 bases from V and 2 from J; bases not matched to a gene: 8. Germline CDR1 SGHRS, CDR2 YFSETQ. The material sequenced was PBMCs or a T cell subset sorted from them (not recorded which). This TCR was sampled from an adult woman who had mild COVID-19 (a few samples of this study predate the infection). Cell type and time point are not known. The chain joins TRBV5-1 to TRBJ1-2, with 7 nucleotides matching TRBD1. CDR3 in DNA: TGCGCCAGCAGCAGAGAACTGGGACAGAACTATGGCTACACCTTC. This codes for CASSRELGQNYGYTF.